One TCR beta chain is described in this entry. The sample comes from a study of blood T cell repertoires in COVID-19. Overall study context: The analysed material was cDNA or gDNA that came from T cells, B-cell-depleted T cells, or PBMCs.

Profiled with immunoSEQ multiplex PCR; TCRdb holds only in-frame clones, not every one. This table has about 160,000 clones, roughly 87% appearing once. This CDR3 is built from 15 residues. Trimming left V 1 base short and J 6 bases short, with 12 bases between. CDR1 is SEHNR and CDR2 is FQNEAQ in the germline V gene (reference sequence). V is TRBV7-9 and J is TRBJ2-2; perhaps TRBD1 as D (5 bases). The receptor was derived from a woman aged 55-75 years who had recovered from COVID-19. Sample: peripheral blood. The CDR3 loop reads CASSLVAGFPGELFF. Here the CDR3 DNA reads TGTGCCAGCAGCTTAGTCGCAGGGTTTCCCGGGGAGCTGTTTTTT.